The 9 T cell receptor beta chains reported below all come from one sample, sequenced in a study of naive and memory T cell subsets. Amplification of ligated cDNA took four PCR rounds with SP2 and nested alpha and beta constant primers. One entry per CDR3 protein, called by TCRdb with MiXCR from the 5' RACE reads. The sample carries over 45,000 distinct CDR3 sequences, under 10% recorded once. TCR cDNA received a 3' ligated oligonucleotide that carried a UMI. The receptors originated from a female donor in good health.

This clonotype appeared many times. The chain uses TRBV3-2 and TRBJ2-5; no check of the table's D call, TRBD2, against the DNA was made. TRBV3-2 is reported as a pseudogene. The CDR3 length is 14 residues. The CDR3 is CASSPGGGVETQYF. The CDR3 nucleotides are TGTGCCAGCAGCCCTGGCGGGGGAGTGGAGACCCAGTACTTC.

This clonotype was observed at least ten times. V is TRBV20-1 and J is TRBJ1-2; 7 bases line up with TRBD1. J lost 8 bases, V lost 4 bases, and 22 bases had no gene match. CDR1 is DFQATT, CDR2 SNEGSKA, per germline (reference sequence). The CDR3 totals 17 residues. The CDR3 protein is CSAIIQPPSDRDGGYTF. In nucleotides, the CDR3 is TGCAGTGCTATCATTCAGCCACCATCCGACAGGGACGGCGGCTACACCTTC.

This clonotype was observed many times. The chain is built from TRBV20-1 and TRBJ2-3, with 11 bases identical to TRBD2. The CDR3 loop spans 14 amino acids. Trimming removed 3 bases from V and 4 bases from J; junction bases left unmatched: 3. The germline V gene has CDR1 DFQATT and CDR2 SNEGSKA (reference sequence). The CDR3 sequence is CSARGLAAADTQYF. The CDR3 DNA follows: TGCAGTGCTAGGGGACTAGCGGCGGCAGATACGCAGTATTTT.

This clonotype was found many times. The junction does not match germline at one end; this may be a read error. The CDR3 nucleotides are TGCAGTGCTAGAGAGGGGACAGGGGGCGGAATTTTC. Protein: CSAREGTGGGIF. The V call is TRBV20-1, the J call TRBJ1-6; 12 bases line up with TRBD1. CDR3 length: 12 amino acids. The V gene's germline CDR1 is DFQATT and CDR2 SNEGSKA (reference sequence).

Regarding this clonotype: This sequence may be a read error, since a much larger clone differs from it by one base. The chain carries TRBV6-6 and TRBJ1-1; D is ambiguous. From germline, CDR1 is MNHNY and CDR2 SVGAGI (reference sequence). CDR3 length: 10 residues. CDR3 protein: CVSSYTEAFF. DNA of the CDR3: TGTGTCAGCAGTTACACTGAAGCTTTCTTT.

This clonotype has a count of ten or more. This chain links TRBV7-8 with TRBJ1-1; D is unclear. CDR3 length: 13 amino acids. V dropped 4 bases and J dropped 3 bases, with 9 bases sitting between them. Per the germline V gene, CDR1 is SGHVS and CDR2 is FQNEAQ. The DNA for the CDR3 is TGTGCCAGCAGCTCTGACGGGTACACTGAAGCTTTCTTT. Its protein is CASSSDGYTEAFF.

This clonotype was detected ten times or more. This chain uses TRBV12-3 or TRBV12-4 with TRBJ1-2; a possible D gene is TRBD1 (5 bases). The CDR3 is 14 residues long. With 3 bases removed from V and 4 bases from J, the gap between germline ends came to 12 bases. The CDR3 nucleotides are TGTGCCAGCAGTTTCGGGACTTCAGGCTATGGCTACACCTTC. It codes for CASSFGTSGYGYTF.

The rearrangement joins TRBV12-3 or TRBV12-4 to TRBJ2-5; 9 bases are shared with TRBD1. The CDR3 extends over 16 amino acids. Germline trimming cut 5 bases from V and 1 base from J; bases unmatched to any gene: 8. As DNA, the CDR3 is TGTGCCAGCAGTACCGACAGGGGGTACCGCCAAGAGACCCAGTACTTC. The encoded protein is CASSTDRGYRQETQYF.

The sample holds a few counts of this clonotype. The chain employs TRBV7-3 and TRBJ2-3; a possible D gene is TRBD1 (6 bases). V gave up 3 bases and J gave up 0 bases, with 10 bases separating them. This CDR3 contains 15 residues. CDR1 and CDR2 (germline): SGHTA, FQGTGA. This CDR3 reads CASSFLGQSTDTQYF. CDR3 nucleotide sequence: TGTGCCAGCAGCTTCCTTGGACAGAGCACAGATACGCAGTATTTT.